The T cell receptor (beta chain) under discussion was sequenced for a study of response to subunit inactivated influenza vaccine. Findings and limits, study-wide: Authors suggested seasonal influenza vaccinations each recruit few new T cells.

This clonotype was seen ten or more times. Antigen unknown. TCRdb reprocessed the RT-PCR reads via MiXCR and lists one record per CDR3 protein. The sample lists around 520,000 distinct CDR3 sequences; around 11% were seen once. V lost 9 bases, J lost 0 bases, and 13 bases lay in between. This CDR3 is built from 14 residues. Germline CDR1 and CDR2: MNHNS and SASEGT. The sequence was collected from a man aged 45-65 years who received an inactivated influenza vaccine. The chain has TRBV6-1 and TRBJ2-3; D is unclear. The material was PBMCs from blood, obtained on the day of vaccination. Here the CDR3 DNA reads TGTGCCAGTAACGTCCCAGCCAGCACAGATACGCAGTATTTT. Amino acid sequence: CASNVPASTDTQYF.